The clone carrying this T cell receptor (beta chain) was seen a handful of times. The target antigen is unknown. Autoimmune disease history or systemic immunosuppression led to patients being barred. The sample comes from a study of OX40 agonist ivuxolimab in advanced cancers. Regarding the study as a whole: CD4+ and CD8+ blood T cells expanded clonally by week 6 at 0.1 to 3.0 mg/kg. Expanded clones were, on average, more numerous in CD8+ T cells than in CD4+. Near-lowest levels of clonal expansion characterized partial responders at 0.1-3.0 mg/kg.

The CDR3 is made up of 11 amino acids. V gave up 6 bases and J gave up 6 bases, with 9 bases separating them. CDR1 MNHNS and CDR2 SASEGT come from the germline V gene. Generated by immunoSEQ multiplex PCR, the TCRdb table keeps only in-frame clones and is missing some. The table has about 15,000 clones, almost 80% seen once. The specimen was CD4+ or CD8+ T cells sorted from blood, collected in a trial of the OX40 agonist ivuxolimab. V gene TRBV6-1 combines with J gene TRBJ2-7; D might be TRBD1 (5 bases). This receptor was taken from an adult with an advanced solid tumor such as melanoma, head and neck, liver or kidney cancer. The CDR3 sequence: CASRTVVEQYF. CDR3 nucleotide sequence: TGTGCCAGCAGGACAGTTGTCGAGCAGTACTTC.